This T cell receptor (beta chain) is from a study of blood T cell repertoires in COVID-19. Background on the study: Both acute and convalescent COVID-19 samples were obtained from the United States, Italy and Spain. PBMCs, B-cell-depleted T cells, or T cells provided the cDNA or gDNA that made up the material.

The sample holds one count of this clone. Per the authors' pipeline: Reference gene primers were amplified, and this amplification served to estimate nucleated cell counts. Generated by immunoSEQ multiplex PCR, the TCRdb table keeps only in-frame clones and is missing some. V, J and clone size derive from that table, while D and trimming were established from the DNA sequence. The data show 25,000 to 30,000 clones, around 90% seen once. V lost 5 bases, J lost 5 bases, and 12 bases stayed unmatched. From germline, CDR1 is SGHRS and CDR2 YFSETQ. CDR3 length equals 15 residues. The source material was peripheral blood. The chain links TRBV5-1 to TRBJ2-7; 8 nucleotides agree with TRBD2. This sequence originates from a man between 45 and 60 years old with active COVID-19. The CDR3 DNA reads TGCGCCAGCAGTCTGGGCGGGGGGCCGACTAACGAGCAGTACTTC. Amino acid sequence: CASSLGGGPTNEQYF.